Reported below is one T cell receptor (beta chain). This sample is drawn from a study of T cells after posttransplantation cyclophosphamide. CDR1 is MNHEY and CDR2 is SMNVEV in the germline V gene (reference sequence). The ends were cut back, 8 bases at V and 4 bases at J, with 26 bases in the middle. The CDR3 has 17 residues. Clones were read by immunoSEQ multiplex PCR, and TCRdb kept only the in-frame ones, dropping some. The sample lists approximately 21,000 clones, roughly 98% occurring once. This TCR came from a man aged 40-50 years in good health, CMV-negative, and a related stem cell transplant donor. Sequencing used naive CD8+ T cells sorted from PBMCs. The chain couples TRBV27 to TRBJ2-5, with D tentatively TRBD1 (6 bases). The CDR3 reads CASLPIRDTGEGETQYF. The CDR3 coding sequence is TGTGCCAGCCTCCCCATCCGGGACACCGGGGAAGGAGAGACCCAGTACTTC.